Following are 24 T cell receptor beta chains from one sample sequenced in a study of cytotoxic CD8 clonotypes in ibrutinib-treated CLL. Measured with immunoSEQ multiplex PCR; TCRdb has only the in-frame clones, and not every one. The sample comprises 270,000 or so clones, roughly 76% of which are singletons, and about 6% rests with the top ten. The material was PBMCs, obtained at disease progression, from a patient treated with ibrutinib. These receptors came from a human donor with chronic lymphocytic leukemia.

The rearrangement links TRBV28 to TRBJ2-1; D is unresolved. The CDR3 length is 15 residues. Trimming pared 6 bases from V and 3 bases from J, leaving 15 bases between. CDR1 and CDR2 from the germline V gene are MDHEN and SYDVKM. Here the CDR3 DNA reads TGTGCCAGCAGCCCTATTCCCGCTGGCTACAATGAGCAGTTCTTC. Its translation is CASSPIPAGYNEQFF. Full variable domain (missing parts from reference TRBV28 and TRBJ2-1): DVKVTQSSRYLVKRTGEKVFLECVQDMDHENMFWYRQDPGLGLRLIYFSYDVKMKEKGDIPEGYSVSREKKERFSLILESASTNQTSMYLCASSPIPAGYNEQFFGPGTRLTVL.

The J gene is TRBJ2-7, the V gene TRBV28, with 11 bases fitting TRBD1. V gave up 4 bases and J gave up 3 bases; unmatched junction bases: 5. Germline lookup yields CDR1 MDHEN and CDR2 SYDVKM. This CDR3 comprises 15 residues. The CDR3 sequence is CASSSAGTGGYEQYF. The CDR3 nucleotides are TGTGCCAGCAGTTCAGCCGGGACAGGGGGCTACGAGCAGTACTTC.

The rearrangement uses TRBV9 and TRBJ2-2; 7 bases align to TRBD1. The CDR3 has 13 residues. Trimming at V came to 4 bases and at J to 6 bases, leaving 3 bases not matched to a gene. Germline CDR1 reads SGDLS; CDR2 reads YYNGEE. This CDR3 reads CASSSQGAGELFF. The CDR3, as DNA: TGTGCCAGCAGCTCGCAGGGGGCCGGGGAGCTGTTTTTT. Using reference TRBV9 and TRBJ2-2 for the parts outside the CDR3, the full variable domain is DSGVTQTPKHLITATGQRVTLRCSPRSGDLSVYWYQQSLDQGLQFLIQYYNGEERAKGNILERFSAQQFPDLHSELNLSSLELGDSALYFCASSSQGAGELFFGEGSRLTVL.

This clone was seen only once. The rearrangement links TRBV11-2 to TRBJ1-2; D remains unclear. Trimming removed 5 bases at V and 4 bases at J, with 17 bases between. The germline V gene encodes CDR1 SGHAT and CDR2 FQNNGV. This CDR3 contains 15 residues. The CDR3 region has the DNA TGTGCCAGCAGCCCAAAAACCCCACAGAGCTATGGCTACACCTTC. This sequence encodes CASSPKTPQSYGYTF.

The sample holds a few counts of this clone. V and J are TRBV1 and TRBJ2-7; the table's D gene call, TRBD1, was not cross checked with the DNA. TRBV1 is an annotated pseudogene. This CDR3 region has 13 residues. CDR3 nucleotide sequence: TGCACCAGCAGCCGGGACAGGGTCCACGAGCAGTACTTC. This codes for CTSSRDRVHEQYF.

This clone was counted only a few times. CDR3 nucleotide sequence: TGTGCCAGCAAGGGCCGGGAGCTGTTTTTT. Its protein product is CASKGRELFF. V is TRBV2 and J is TRBJ2-2; D remains ambiguous. The CDR3 spans 10 residues. Trimming stripped 7 bases from V and 9 bases from J, with 6 bases between. The germline V gene encodes CDR1 SNHLY and CDR2 FYNNEI.

The chain combines TRBV6-1 with TRBJ2-2; weak D call: TRBD2 (6 bases). The CDR3 has 15 residues. Trimming took 6 bases from V and 7 from J, leaving 18 bases between them. Germline-derived CDR1 and CDR2 are MNHNS and SASEGT. The CDR3 here is CASSPHIPEGGELFF. The CDR3 DNA follows: TGTGCCAGCAGCCCCCACATACCGGAGGGCGGGGAGCTGTTTTTT.

The chain joins TRBV10-3 to TRBJ2-3; D not resolved. V gave up 1 base and J gave up 0 bases, with 8 bases separating them. The CDR3 covers 15 residues. Germline values: CDR1 ENHRY, CDR2 SYGVKD. CDR3 sequence: CAISELRTSTDTQYF. The CDR3 region has the DNA TGTGCCATCAGTGAGTTGCGGACCAGCACAGATACGCAGTATTTT.

The rearrangement joins TRBV9 to TRBJ2-7, with a weak D call TRBD2 (6 bases). CDR3 size: 14 residues. Germline V lookup: CDR1 SGDLS, CDR2 YYNGEE. V gave up 4 bases and J gave up 2 bases, with 13 bases separating them. The CDR3 region is CASSPSTSPYEQYF. DNA for the CDR3: TGTGCCAGCAGCCCATCGACTAGTCCCTACGAGCAGTACTTC.

This sequence joins TRBV20-1 and TRBJ2-3, with no clear D. CDR1 and CDR2 (germline): DFQATT, SNEGSKA (reference sequence). The CDR3 consists of 11 residues. V lost 5 bases, J lost 3 bases, and 6 bases lay in between. The chain's CDR3 is CSALTTDTQYF. CDR3 DNA: TGCAGTGCTCTTACGACAGATACGCAGTATTTT.

This rearrangement joins TRBV7-2 to TRBJ1-2; D gene uncertain. V lost 7 bases and J 8 bases, leaving 17 bases between the germline ends. This CDR3 is built from 13 residues. Germline CDR1 reads SGHTA; CDR2 reads FQGNSA. The DNA of the CDR3 is TGTGCCAGCACCCTATACGGGGTACGGGGCTACACCTTC. Its translation: CASTLYGVRGYTF.

The chain combines TRBV7-2 with TRBJ2-2; no reliable D call. CDR3 length equals 18 residues. The germline V gene has CDR1 SGHTA and CDR2 FQGNSA. Trimming cost V 5 bases and J 0 bases, with 19 bases left between them. The CDR3 sequence: CASSPKVINQANTGELFF. The CDR3 DNA follows: TGTGCCAGCAGCCCCAAAGTCATTAATCAAGCGAACACCGGGGAGCTGTTTTTT. Using reference TRBV7-2 and TRBJ2-2 for the parts outside the CDR3, the full variable domain is GAGVSQSPSNKVTEKGKDVELRCDPISGHTALYWYRQSLGQGLEFLIYFQGNSAPDKSGLPSDRFSAERTGGSVSTLTIQRTQQEDSAVYLCASSPKVINQANTGELFFGEGSRLTVL.

The chain uses TRBV9 and TRBJ2-3; D unresolved. Between the trimmed V and J ends, which lost 1 base and 6 bases, there was a span of 12 bases. The CDR3 runs to 14 residues. Per germline, CDR1 SGDLS and CDR2 YYNGEE. The CDR3 sequence is CASSVFVAGDTQYF. For the CDR3, the DNA is TGTGCCAGCAGCGTATTCGTGGCTGGCGATACGCAGTATTTT.

V is TRBV2 and J is TRBJ2-5; D perhaps matches TRBD2 (6 bases). The CDR3 extends over 14 amino acids. V was clipped by 4 bases and J by 5 bases, with 14 bases between them. In germline, CDR1 is SNHLY, CDR2 FYNNEI. CDR3 region: CASSAPPRGETQYF. For the CDR3, the DNA is TGTGCCAGCAGTGCCCCACCTCGGGGGGAGACCCAGTACTTC.

The rearrangement uses TRBV5-6 and TRBJ2-7; tentative D call: TRBD1 (6 bases). Germline CDR1 and CDR2: SGHDT and YYEEEE. The ends were cut back, 0 bases at V and 6 bases at J, with 22 bases in the middle. This CDR3 spans 17 amino acids. CDR3 coding DNA: TGTGCCAGCAGCTTGGGGGGCACGGGACAACAATTGGGCGAGCAGTACTTC. Protein product: CASSLGGTGQQLGEQYF. Full variable domain (remainder filled in from reference TRBV5-6 and TRBJ2-7): DAGVTQSPTHLIKTRGQQVTLRCSPKSGHDTVSWYQQALGQGPQFIFQYYEEEERQRGNFPDRFSGHQFPNYSSELNVNALLLGDSALYLCASSLGGTGQQLGEQYFGPGTRLTVT.

The CDR3 DNA reads TGTGCCAGCAGCTTAGGTTCCGACGAGCAGTACTTC. As protein: CASSLGSDEQYF. The rearrangement links TRBV7-6 to TRBJ2-7; D unclear. CDR1 is SGHVS, CDR2 FNYEAQ, per germline. The CDR3 is 12 residues long. V lost 1 base and J 5 bases, leaving 6 bases between the germline ends.

This chain uses TRBV6-6 with TRBJ2-5; a possible D gene is TRBD1 (6 bases). The germline V and J ends were trimmed by 0 bases and 3 bases, with 11 bases remaining between them. The length of the CDR3 is 15 residues. Germline values: CDR1 MNHNY, CDR2 SVGAGI (reference sequence). Written as DNA, the CDR3 is TGTGCCAGCAGTTACTCGATAGCAGGGGAAGAGACCCAGTACTTC. Its translation is CASSYSIAGEETQYF.

The J gene is TRBJ2-7, the V gene TRBV11-2, with TRBD2 matching 10 bases. V lost 5 bases to trimming and J lost 2 bases; unmatched junction nucleotides: 6. Germline V CDR1 and CDR2: SGHAT, FQNNGV. CDR3 length equals 15 residues. The CDR3 bases are TGTGCCAGCAGCGCCCTAGCGGGAGCCGCCTACGAGCAGTACTTC. It specifies CASSALAGAAYEQYF.

The genes are TRBV6-5 and TRBJ2-2; D may correspond to TRBD1 or TRBD2 (5 bases each). Trimming took off 6 bases at V and 3 bases at J, with 5 bases between the two ends. This CDR3 spans 12 amino acids. CDR1 MNHEY and CDR2 SVGAGI come from the germline V gene. In DNA, the CDR3 is TGTGCCAGCAGGGGGGACACCGGGGAGCTGTTTTTT. It translates to CASRGDTGELFF.

The J gene is TRBJ2-7, the V gene TRBV5-6; unclear D gene. Trimming left V 3 bases short and J 1 base short, with 8 bases between. Germline assignment: CDR1 SGHDT and CDR2 YYEEEE. The length of the CDR3 is 13 residues. The CDR3, as DNA: TGTGCCAGCAGCTCCGTGACTTCCTACGAGCAGTACTTC. Protein: CASSSVTSYEQYF.

The V and J genes are TRBV7-2 and TRBJ1-3, with D unresolved. Trimming shortened V by 5 bases and J by 4 bases, and 15 bases separated the two germline ends. CDR3 length equals 15 residues. The germline V gene encodes CDR1 SGHTA and CDR2 FQGNSA. This CDR3 is CASSPNPAGGNTIYF. The CDR3 nucleotides read TGTGCCAGCAGCCCCAATCCGGCTGGCGGAAACACCATATATTTT.

This rearrangement joins TRBV6-5 to TRBJ2-3; TRBD1 agrees at 11 bases. CDR1 is MNHEY, CDR2 SVGAGI, per germline. This CDR3 has 14 residues. After removal of 6 bases from V and 5 bases from J, the junction contained 4 bases not matched to a gene. In DNA form, the CDR3 reads TGTGCCAGCAGGGACAGGGGGCGAGTAGATACGCAGTATTTT. The encoded protein is CASRDRGRVDTQYF.

J is TRBJ1-5 and V is TRBV4-1, with 8 bases identical to TRBD1. Germline loops: CDR1 MGHRA, CDR2 YSYEKL. There are 16 residues in the CDR3. Losses at the gene ends were 0 bases for V and 9 bases for J; bases not matched to a gene: 10. CDR3 DNA: TGCGCCAGCAGCCAAGACGATTGGACAGGGTTTTCGCCCCAGCATTTT. Translated, it gives CASSQDDWTGFSPQHF.

The rearrangement joins TRBV6-1 to TRBJ2-5, with TRBD1 identical over 7 bases. This CDR3 has 13 amino acids. From germline, CDR1 is MNHNS and CDR2 SASEGT. The J segment lost 5 bases and the V segment lost 4 bases, leaving 4 bases of the junction unmatched. CDR3 region: CASSVQGYETQYF. DNA for the CDR3: TGTGCCAGCAGTGTACAGGGGTACGAGACCCAGTACTTC.